These T cell receptor beta chains were read from a single sample in a study of T cells expressing NK-cell markers. TCRdb reprocessed the 5' RACE reads and reports one entry per CDR3 protein, with no DNA. In all, the sample yields hundreds of thousands of distinct CDR3 sequences. Sequencing used blood T cells: a sorted CD56 or NKG2C T cell subset, CD4+ or CD8+ T cells, or bulk PBMC T cells (not recorded which). The receptors originated from a woman between 18 and 69 years old in good health. The CDR3 runs from the conserved cysteine through the conserved F or W.

CDR3aa	v_gene	j_gene
CASSVGPTSTDTQYF	TRBV5-4	TRBJ2-3
CASSLGTPIRGTQYF	TRBV5-1	TRBJ2-5
CASSLHNTEAFF	TRBV12-3/TRBV12-4	TRBJ1-1
CASSLPPTVQETQYF	TRBV7-2	TRBJ2-5
CASSFRQGRSNTGELFF	TRBV7-9	TRBJ2-2
CSARRAGRGGALWYNEQFF	TRBV20-1	TRBJ2-1
CASRYDSSTGELFF	TRBV5-1	TRBJ2-2
CAGSTGDTQYF	TRBV6-6	TRBJ2-3
CASSEQGFGETQYF	TRBV2	TRBJ2-5
CSAIGTWGDADTQYF	TRBV29-1	TRBJ2-3
CSAREGTVTEAFF	TRBV20-1	TRBJ1-1
CSVGWGQGADGYTF	TRBV29-1	TRBJ1-2
CASSLAGEQPQHF	TRBV7-2	TRBJ1-5
CASSQTGLADYNEQFF	TRBV4-2	TRBJ2-1
CSARGRDSRNQPQHF	TRBV20-1	TRBJ1-5
CARGIAGGPYNEQFF	TRBV3-1	TRBJ2-1
CASSVASFRTDTQYF	TRBV9	TRBJ2-3
CASSQDRGLRWNEQFF	TRBV4-3	TRBJ2-1
CASSESTGRPEAFF	TRBV6-1	TRBJ1-1
CASTDSYNGYTF	TRBV7-2	TRBJ1-2
CASSSLPGTSLSNEQFF	TRBV7-2	TRBJ2-1
CSAPKTSGGEETQYF	TRBV20-1	TRBJ2-5
CASSLALGRNEKLFF	TRBV7-2	TRBJ1-4
CSADRGQETQYF	TRBV20-1	TRBJ2-5
CASIRQGGDIQYF	TRBV2	TRBJ2-4
CASSRIVGGKNYGYTF	TRBV7-2	TRBJ1-2
CASSWSGTGNTIYF	TRBV12-3/TRBV12-4	TRBJ1-3
CASSELNTGELFF	TRBV10-1	TRBJ2-2
CASGLNSYEQFF	TRBV12-5	TRBJ2-1
CASSLGSGLDHEQYF	TRBV4-3	TRBJ2-7
CASSLTGWGQFF	TRBV5-5	TRBJ2-1
CASSLDRGIYEQYF	TRBV5-1	TRBJ2-7
CSARRALAGDEQYF	TRBV20-1	TRBJ2-7
CASSFNRADTQYF	TRBV7-2	TRBJ2-3
CASSSGTTEAFF	TRBV7-9	TRBJ1-1
CASSSNRGGGGNQPQHF	TRBV12-3/TRBV12-4	TRBJ1-5
CASSFGLSTDTQYF	TRBV7-3	TRBJ2-3
CASSYGGQTSYEQYF	TRBV6-5	TRBJ2-7
CATSSDREWAYEQYF	TRBV15	TRBJ2-7
CSARVISGYSYNEQFF	TRBV20-1	TRBJ2-1
CACRASAGELFF	TRBV6-2/TRBV6-3	TRBJ2-2
CASSGAGSQKPYEQYF	TRBV19	TRBJ2-7
CASRGDSPYEQYF	TRBV27	TRBJ2-7
CASSSAIFPDPLVNEQFF	TRBV6-2/TRBV6-3	TRBJ2-1
CSARETGGPTEAFF	TRBV20-1	TRBJ1-1
CASPGTGGDYNEQFF	TRBV23-1	TRBJ2-1
CSARPRRTSGGAEQFF	TRBV20-1	TRBJ2-1
CASSYSVGGSEQYF	TRBV6-5	TRBJ2-7